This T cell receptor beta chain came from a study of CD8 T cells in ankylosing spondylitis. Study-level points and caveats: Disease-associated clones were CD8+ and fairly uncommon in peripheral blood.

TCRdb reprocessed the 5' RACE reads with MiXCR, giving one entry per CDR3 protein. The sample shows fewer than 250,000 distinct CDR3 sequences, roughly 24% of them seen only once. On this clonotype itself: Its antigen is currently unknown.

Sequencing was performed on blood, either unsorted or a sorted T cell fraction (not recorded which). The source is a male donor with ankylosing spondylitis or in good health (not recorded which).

Here the CDR3 reads CASSPGQGGQPQHF. The CDR3 nucleotides read TGCGCCAGCAGCCCCGGACAGGGAGGCCAGCCCCAGCATTTT. This chain joins TRBV5-1 and TRBJ1-5; 8 nucleotides agree with TRBD1. From germline, CDR1 is SGHRS and CDR2 YFSETQ. The CDR3 contains 14 residues. The V and J ends lost 4 bases and 7 bases, in that order; junction bases with no gene match: 7.